The entry below describes one TCR beta chain. Antigen unknown. PCR amplification relied on 60 Vbeta primers (plus 13 Jbeta primers). Repertoires were generated with immunoSEQ multiplex PCR, while TCRdb's copy carries only in-frame clones and drops some. The listing contains under 50,000 clones. The CDR3 has 17 residues. Germline-derived CDR1 and CDR2 are SGHRS and YFSETQ. V lost 0 bases and J lost 6, with 21 bases in between. The sample belongs to a study of cytomegalovirus exposure and HLA in healthy donors. Study background: Ancestry clustering placed around four fifths of several hundred genotyped donors in the Caucasian-associated cluster. Study results and caveats: Later analysis suggested most CMV-associated TCR beta chains were HLA-restricted. Accurate predictions that matched the HLA-A and HLA-B alleles of most subjects were reportedly made from TCR beta sequences. DRB1 showed the most TCR associations and HLA-C the fewest in a later analysis, as rates varied by HLA locus.

J is TRBJ1-1 and V is TRBV5-1; perhaps TRBD1 as D (6 bases). The TCR originated in a male donor in good health and CMV-seronegative. What was sequenced was PBMCs. CDR3 in amino acids: CASSLAELQGIRAEAFF. CDR3 sequence (DNA): TGCGCCAGCAGCTTGGCGGAACTTCAGGGGATCAGGGCTGAAGCTTTCTTT.